The clone carrying this T cell receptor beta chain was seen at least ten times. Its antigen is still unknown. This sample is part of a study of neurological immune-mediated disorders. Study-wide points: None of the CDR3 amino acid sequences found in expanded clones was shared across subjects. This suggests that the TCR-beta repertoires were private in all groups.

Libraries from sorted cells used about 970,000 T cells (CD4+ or CD8+). Germline assignment: CDR1 DFQATT and CDR2 SNEGSKA (reference sequence). The CDR3 extends over 21 amino acids. Trimming removed 4 bases at V and 0 bases at J, with 31 bases between. Synthesis of cDNA was carried out by template-switch 5'RACE. The reaction used 10-nucleotide random UMIs. TCRdb reprocessed the 5' RACE reads with MiXCR, giving one entry per CDR3 protein. The data contain 35,000 to 50,000 distinct CDR3 sequences, 13% to 15% of them seen just once; the ten biggest clones take up about 3.6%. The chain links TRBV20-1 to TRBJ2-1; the D call may be TRBD1 or TRBD2 (7 bases each). The origin of this receptor is a woman aged 60 to 75 with HTLV-1-associated myelopathy (HAM/TSP). Material for sequencing was CD4+ T cells from blood. CDR3 in amino acids: CSAIHPLPGQRGGGSYNEQFF. The CDR3 nucleotides read TGCAGTGCTATCCACCCTCTCCCGGGACAGCGGGGAGGAGGCTCCTACAATGAGCAGTTCTTC.